The next 29 T cell receptor beta chains were all read from a single sample in a study of T cell responses to AZD1222 COVID-19 vaccine. Clones were read by immunoSEQ multiplex PCR, and TCRdb kept only the in-frame ones, dropping some. This sample has about 170,000 clones, with roughly nine tenths found just once. The sequencing used peripheral blood, collected on day 0 of AZD1222 vaccination. Receptors were obtained from an adult in good health.

The CDR3 DNA reads TGTGCCAGCAGTGGTAAGACTTGGAACACTGAAGCTTTCTTT. It codes for CASSGKTWNTEAFF. The V gene is TRBV6-2 or TRBV6-3, the J gene TRBJ1-1; D unclear. V was cut by 5 bases and J by 1 base, with 11 bases left in between. The CDR3 is made up of 14 amino acids. Germline CDR1 reads MNHEY; CDR2 reads SVGEGT.

J is TRBJ2-3 and V is TRBV11-2; TRBD2 agrees at 11 bases. V lost 5 bases and J lost 2; bases outside the gene matches: 9. The length of the CDR3 is 17 residues. Germline CDR1 SGHAT, CDR2 FQNNGV. For the CDR3, the DNA is TGTGCCAGCAGCCCCGGAATAGCGGGGGGGCACACAGATACGCAGTATTTT. It codes for CASSPGIAGGHTDTQYF.

This sequence joins TRBV29-1 and TRBJ1-2; D uncertain. This CDR3 region has 12 residues. Germline values: CDR1 SQVTM, CDR2 ANQGSEA. Trimming cost V 3 bases and J 0 bases, with 5 bases left between them. The CDR3: CSVDPTNYGYTF. DNA of the CDR3: TGCAGCGTTGATCCCACTAACTATGGCTACACCTTC.

The V call is TRBV29-1, the J call TRBJ2-2; tentatively, D is TRBD2 (5 bases). The CDR3 totals 11 residues. Trimming took off 4 bases at V and 5 bases at J, with 5 bases between the two ends. From germline, CDR1 is SQVTM and CDR2 ANQGSEA. The CDR3 DNA is TGCAGCGTTGGGGAGACCGGGGAGCTGTTTTTT. This codes for CSVGETGELFF.

V is TRBV10-2 and J is TRBJ1-4; D unresolved. The CDR3 is made up of 16 amino acids. V was pared by 3 bases and J by 5 bases, with 16 bases between. CDR1 is WSHSY, CDR2 SAAADI, per germline. DNA for the CDR3: TGCGCCAGCAGTGAACACGTGGAGGGAGGGAATGAAAAACTGTTTTTT. Residues: CASSEHVEGGNEKLFF.

V usage is TRBV29-1 and J usage is TRBJ1-1, with D tentatively TRBD1 (5 bases). Per the germline V gene, CDR1 is SQVTM and CDR2 is ANQGSEA. There are 10 residues in the CDR3. The V end was cut by 7 bases, the J end by 10 bases, with 13 bases between. DNA of the CDR3: TGCAGCGAGGGACCGCCGGGAGCTTTCTTT. Protein: CSEGPPGAFF.

The V gene is TRBV7-9, the J gene TRBJ1-1; possibly TRBD1 for D (5 bases). Trimming shortened V by 4 bases and J by 7 bases, and 16 bases separated the two germline ends. Germline-derived CDR1 and CDR2 are SEHNR and FQNEAQ (reference sequence). The CDR3 consists of 14 residues. The CDR3 DNA is TGTGCCAGCAGCTCAATTCGGGGACCGAATGAAGCTTTCTTT. It encodes CASSSIRGPNEAFF.

The chain uses TRBV30 and TRBJ2-7; TRBD1 matches at 11 bases. Germline CDR1 GTSNPN, CDR2 SVGIG (reference sequence). This CDR3 is built from 13 residues. Unmatched junction bases numbered 11, after V lost 4 bases and J lost 12 bases. CDR3 in DNA: TGTGCCTGGACCCCCGGACAGGGGGCGCGGGGGTACTTC. It codes for CAWTPGQGARGYF.

The chain links TRBV6-5 to TRBJ1-1, with D maybe TRBD1 (5 bases). The CDR3 contains 13 residues. The V end was cut by 7 bases, the J end by 4 bases, with 13 bases between. Germline V gene data show CDR1 as MNHEY and CDR2 as SVGAGI. CDR3 nucleotide sequence: TGTGCCAGCACCCGACAGTTATTCACTGAAGCTTTCTTT. This encodes CASTRQLFTEAFF.

This chain links TRBV7-2 with TRBJ2-2; D may be TRBD2 (6 bases). Germline CDR1 is SGHTA and CDR2 is FQGNSA. Trimming shortened V by 4 bases and J by 7 bases, and 22 bases separated the two germline ends. The CDR3 covers 17 residues. The CDR3 nucleotides are TGTGCCAGCAGCTCGCCACTAGGGGAGGCTTTTGACGGGGAGCTGTTTTTT. Translated, it gives CASSSPLGEAFDGELFF.

This chain joins TRBV9 and TRBJ1-1; TRBD1 agrees at 7 bases. The CDR3 has 13 residues. V lost 5 bases, J lost 1 base, and 2 bases stayed unmatched. Germline CDR1 is SGDLS and CDR2 is YYNGEE. CDR3 bases: TGTGCCAGCAGTAGGACAGGGAACACTGAAGCTTTCTTT. It specifies CASSRTGNTEAFF.

The J gene is TRBJ2-5, the V gene TRBV19; 7 bases are shared with TRBD1. The CDR3 consists of 15 residues. J gave up 1 base and V 5 bases, and 7 bases lay outside the gene matches. The germline CDR1 and CDR2 sequences are LNHDA and SQIVND (reference sequence). The CDR3 nucleotides read TGTGCCAGTAGTCCTCGGACAGGATTCCAAGAGACCCAGTACTTC. Residues: CASSPRTGFQETQYF.

V gene TRBV11-2 combines with J gene TRBJ1-5, with D perhaps TRBD1 (6 bases). Germline V gene data show CDR1 as SGHAT and CDR2 as FQNNGV. The CDR3 contains 16 residues. Trimming left V 1 base short and J 0 bases short, with 10 bases between. The CDR3 sequence: CASSLGHRASNQPQHF. Here the CDR3 DNA reads TGTGCCAGCAGCTTAGGCCACAGGGCTAGCAATCAGCCCCAGCATTTT.

The V and J genes are TRBV7-6 and TRBJ1-5; TRBD1 matches at 9 bases. The CDR3 sequence is 17 residues long. With 5 bases clipped from V and 4 bases from J, the junction kept 12 bases outside the gene matches. CDR1 is SGHVS and CDR2 is FNYEAQ in the germline V gene. The CDR3 DNA is TGTGCCAGCAGCCGAAGCCCCGGGACAGGGCTTAATCAGCCCCAGCATTTT. Amino acid sequence: CASSRSPGTGLNQPQHF. Based on the CDR3 plus reference TRBV7-6 and TRBJ1-5, the full variable domain is GAGVSQSPRYKVTKRGQDVALRCDPISGHVSLYWYRQALGQGPEFLTYFNYEAQQDKSGLPNDRFSAERPEGSISTLTIQRTEQRDSAMYRCASSRSPGTGLNQPQHFGDGTRLSIL.

The chain recombines TRBV3-1 (or the pseudogene TRBV3-2) with TRBJ2-3, with 9 bases matching TRBD1. CDR1 LGHDT and CDR2 YNNKEL come from the germline V gene (reference sequence). This CDR3 is built from 15 residues. The V segment lost 7 bases and the J segment 6 bases; nucleotides outside the gene matches: 11. DNA of the CDR3: TGTGCCAGCAACCTACAGGGGGCGTCTGGTGATACGCAGTATTTT. It is translated as CASNLQGASGDTQYF.

This rearrangement joins TRBV5-1 to TRBJ1-3, with D uncertain. This CDR3 region has 14 residues. V gave up 3 bases and J gave up 3 bases, with 10 bases separating them. The germline V gene encodes CDR1 SGHRS and CDR2 YFSETQ. The DNA for the CDR3 is TGCGCCAGCAGCTCCGGCTCGCATGGAAACACCATATATTTT. It codes for CASSSGSHGNTIYF.

The J gene is TRBJ2-3, the V gene TRBV2; 10 positions agree with TRBD2. The V segment lost 4 bases and the J segment 1 base; nucleotides outside the gene matches: 2. Germline-derived CDR1 and CDR2 are SNHLY and FYNNEI. The CDR3 has 15 residues. The CDR3 here is CASSVLAGGTDTQYF. CDR3 in DNA: TGTGCCAGCAGTGTCCTAGCGGGGGGCACAGATACGCAGTATTTT. Looking up the rest from reference TRBV2 and TRBJ2-3 gives the full variable domain: EPEVTQTPSHQVTQMGQEVILRCVPISNHLYFYWYRQILGQKVEFLVSFYNNEISEKSEIFDDQFSVERPDGSNFTLKIRSTKLEDSAMYFCASSVLAGGTDTQYFGPGTRLTVL.

The V and J genes are TRBV2 and TRBJ1-1, with D hard to call. The CDR3 runs to 11 residues. The germline V gene encodes CDR1 SNHLY and CDR2 FYNNEI. V was pared by 6 bases and J by 8 bases, with 10 bases between. CDR3 protein: CASSVRAEAFF. CDR3 bases: TGTGCCAGCAGCGTTAGGGCCGAAGCTTTCTTT.

This chain uses TRBV6-5 with TRBJ1-2; D possibly corresponds to TRBD1 (5 bases). The CDR3 contains 14 residues. Germline assignment: CDR1 MNHEY and CDR2 SVGAGI. The germline V and J ends were trimmed by 7 bases and 0 bases, with 12 bases remaining between them. This CDR3 reads CASTDGGANYGYTF. Here the CDR3 DNA reads TGTGCCAGCACCGACGGGGGAGCTAACTATGGCTACACCTTC.

About this clone: One end of the junction fails to match germline, which may point to a read error. V gene TRBV7-7 combines with J gene TRBJ2-5; D is uncertain. The CDR3 loop spans 13 amino acids. Germline-derived CDR1 and CDR2 are SSHAT and FNYEAQ (reference sequence). CDR3 nucleotide sequence: TGTGCTAGCAGCGTCGCGGACGGGGAGACCCAGTACTTC. Its protein is CASSVADGETQYF.

This rearrangement joins TRBV5-4 to TRBJ2-7, with a tentative D call TRBD1 (6 bases). Per germline, CDR1 SGHNT and CDR2 YYREEE (reference sequence). Trimming took off 1 base at V and 6 bases at J, with 11 bases between the two ends. This CDR3 comprises 13 residues. CDR3 protein: CASSLPGEREQYF. The CDR3 DNA follows: TGTGCCAGCAGCTTGCCAGGGGAGCGCGAGCAGTACTTC.

The chain links TRBV7-2 to TRBJ1-1, with 8 positions matching TRBD1. Looked up from germline, CDR1 is SGHTA and CDR2 is FQGNSA. The CDR3 extends over 14 amino acids. J was trimmed by 6 bases and V by 4 bases; bases with no gene match: 7. The CDR3, as DNA: TGTGCCAGCAGCTCCAGGGGGCGGATACCTGAAGCTTTCTTT. Translation gives CASSSRGRIPEAFF. Looking up the rest from reference TRBV7-2 and TRBJ1-1 gives the full variable domain: GAGVSQSPSNKVTEKGKDVELRCDPISGHTALYWYRQSLGQGLEFLIYFQGNSAPDKSGLPSDRFSAERTGGSVSTLTIQRTQQEDSAVYLCASSSRGRIPEAFFGQGTRLTVV.

V usage is TRBV7-8 and J usage is TRBJ2-5; 7 bases match TRBD1. Per germline, CDR1 SGHVS and CDR2 FQNEAQ. The CDR3 consists of 16 residues. With 5 bases clipped from V and 1 base from J, the junction kept 10 bases outside the gene matches. The CDR3, as DNA: TGTGCCAGCAGCGTCCGGGACAGTGGAGGCCAAGAGACCCAGTACTTC. Its translation is CASSVRDSGGQETQYF.

CDR3 sequence (DNA): TGTGCCAGCAGCCAAGGAGATAGCAATCAGCCCCAGCATTTT. As protein: CASSQGDSNQPQHF. The rearrangement joins TRBV4-2 to TRBJ1-5; D is ambiguous. V lost 1 base and J 0 bases, leaving 4 bases between the germline ends. The CDR3 contains 14 residues. CDR1 LGHNA and CDR2 YNFKEQ come from the germline V gene.

The chain carries TRBV6-5 and TRBJ2-1, with 8 positions matching TRBD2. Germline-derived CDR1 and CDR2 are MNHEY and SVGAGI. There are 16 residues in the CDR3. Trimming removed 0 bases from V and 6 bases from J; junction bases left unmatched: 7. CDR3: CASSYSSGGAGNEQFF. The CDR3 DNA reads as TGTGCCAGCAGTTACTCGAGCGGGGGCGCGGGCAATGAGCAGTTCTTC.

V is TRBV5-1 and J is TRBJ1-1; the D gene is possibly TRBD1 (5 bases). Germline lookup yields CDR1 SGHRS and CDR2 YFSETQ. The V end was cut by 6 bases, the J end by 1 base, with 13 bases between. This CDR3 is 14 amino acids long. CDR3 loop: CASKAGWANTEAFF. As DNA, the CDR3 is TGCGCCAGCAAGGCAGGGTGGGCGAACACTGAAGCTTTCTTT. The entire variable domain, with the rest obtained from reference TRBV5-1 and TRBJ1-1, is as follows: KAGVTQTPRYLIKTRGQQVTLSCSPISGHRSVSWYQQTPGQGLQFLFEYFSETQRNKGNFPGRFSGRQFSNSRSEMNVSTLELGDSALYLCASKAGWANTEAFFGQGTRLTVV.

This clone was observed a handful of times. The chain uses TRBV27 and TRBJ1-2, with no clear D. The CDR3 contains 14 residues. CDR1 is MNHEY, CDR2 SMNVEV, per germline (reference sequence). V lost 7 bases to trimming and J lost 2 bases, with 14 bases between them. The CDR3 region is CASTPAYRNYGYTF. DNA for the CDR3: TGTGCCAGCACCCCGGCGTACAGAAACTATGGCTACACCTTC.

The V call is TRBV12-5, the J call TRBJ2-1; 11 nucleotides agree with TRBD2. The V gene end was trimmed by 6 bases and the J gene end by 0 bases; junction bases not matched to a gene: 10. This CDR3 comprises 18 residues. CDR1 is LGHNT, CDR2 FRNRAP, per germline. This CDR3 is CASGQPSGGPSSYNEQFF. DNA for the CDR3: TGTGCTAGTGGCCAACCTAGCGGGGGGCCCAGCTCCTACAATGAGCAGTTCTTC.

The chain uses TRBV2 and TRBJ1-1; a weak D match, TRBD1 (5 bases). With 7 bases removed from V and 7 bases from J, the gap between germline ends came to 16 bases. Germline V gene data show CDR1 as SNHLY and CDR2 as FYNNEI. This CDR3 spans 13 amino acids. The CDR3 DNA is TGTGCCAGCACCGACGGGGCTGAGGGTGAAGCTTTCTTT. Its protein product is CASTDGAEGEAFF.